Listed below are T cell receptor beta chains from one sample, sequenced in a study of shared T cell receptors in the human thymus. Assay: immunoSEQ multiplex PCR; the TCRdb copy retains only in-frame clones and omits some. The sample includes hundreds of thousands of clones, roughly 90% of them seen just once. The same data also went into a second study, on human thymus T cells.

Sequenced input: thymocytes. Every receptor here comes from a boy less than two years old with a congenital heart defect. Both conserved end residues are part of each CDR3. Rows may omit the clone size; those that give it use once, few, many or a size class.

v_gene: TRBV5-4
abundance: few
CDR3aa: CASLRANTGELFF

v_gene: TRBV10-2
abundance: .
CDR3aa: CASTRETQETQYF

v_gene: TRBV19
abundance: .
CDR3aa: CASSMLAGNEQFF

v_gene: TRBV6-6
abundance: .
CDR3aa: CASRNTGELFF

v_gene: TRBV14
abundance: .
CDR3aa: CASSHKGLAPNEQFF

v_gene: TRBV19
abundance: few
CDR3aa: CASSTTGMANYGYTF

v_gene: TRBV7-9
abundance: few
CDR3aa: CASSFVYEQYF

v_gene: TRBV27
abundance: .
CDR3aa: CASSFGLNTGELFF

v_gene: TRBV15
abundance: .
CDR3aa: CATTKGGSSYNEQFF

v_gene: TRBV30
abundance: .
CDR3aa: CAWSPGKLNQPQHF

v_gene: TRBV7-2
abundance: .
CDR3aa: CASSFSTGSSYEQYF